The entry that follows covers one TCR beta chain sequence. This record belongs to a study of blood T cell repertoires in COVID-19. Germline-derived CDR1 and CDR2 are MDHEN and SYDVKM. The junction had 4 bases not matched to a gene; V was cut back by 6 bases and J by 0 bases. There are 14 residues in the CDR3. Assay: immunoSEQ multiplex PCR; the TCRdb copy retains only in-frame clones and omits some. The repertoire holds over 65,000 clones, with 80% to 90% as singletons. The chain joins TRBV28 to TRBJ1-1; 7 positions match TRBD1. This sequence originates from a man aged 80 or over with COVID-19, enrolled during active disease. The specimen sequenced was peripheral blood. CDR3 nucleotides: TGTGCCAGCAGGTATACAGGGGTGAACACTGAAGCTTTCTTT. Protein product: CASRYTGVNTEAFF.